The rows below give T cell receptor beta chains drawn from one sample of a study of T cells in Graves' hyperthyroidism and ophthalmopathy. TCRdb redid the calling of the multiplex PCR reads with MiXCR, one entry per CDR3 protein. The data hold hundreds of thousands of distinct CDR3 sequences, with 11% to 15% observed a single time. Input material: blood. These receptors were collected from a woman between 25 and 40 years old with Graves' hyperthyroidism that later progressed to Graves' ophthalmopathy. Both conserved end residues are part of each CDR3. A D gene is named only where the DNA matches it firmly. Expanded clones are given a class, and other clones once, few, many or no size at all.

J,D,length,size,V,CDR3,DNA
TRBJ1-5,NA,14,NA,TRBV4-3,CASSQDPGVQPQHF,TGCGCCAGCAGCCAAGATCCTGGCGTACAGCCCCAGCATTTT
TRBJ2-1,TRBD1,14,many,TRBV5-1,CASSPRDRADEQFF,TGCGCCAGCAGCCCCCGGGACAGGGCGGATGAGCAGTTCTTC
TRBJ2-5,TRBD2,17,many,TRBV7-2,CASSLAVEGLAGELSYF,TGTGCCAGCAGCTTAGCGGTTGAGGGACTAGCGGGAGAATTGTCGTACTTC
TRBJ2-5,TRBD2,17,NA,TRBV5-1,CASSSPGLAGGTETQYF,TGCGCCAGCAGCTCACCGGGACTAGCGGGAGGGACGGAGACCCAGTACTTC
TRBJ2-3,NA,15,NA,TRBV5-1,CASSSIGSETDTQYF,TGCGCCAGCAGCTCAATCGGGAGTGAGACAGATACGCAGTATTTT
TRBJ1-5,NA,14,NA,TRBV6-5,CASSWNREDQPQHF,TGTGCCAGCAGTTGGAACAGGGAGGATCAGCCCCAGCATTTT
TRBJ2-7,NA,11,many,TRBV12-3/TRBV12-4,CASSTTGEQYF,TGTGCCAGCAGTACAACTGGGGAGCAGTACTTC
TRBJ2-7,TRBD2,16,NA,TRBV5-1,CASSLAGAGGLGEQYF,TGCGCCAGCAGCTTGGCTGGCGCGGGAGGGCTGGGAGAGCAGTACTTC
TRBJ1-5,NA,14,few,TRBV24-1,CATSHGSYNQPQHF,TGTGCCACCAGTCACGGCAGTTACAATCAGCCCCAGCATTTT
TRBJ1-1,NA,13,many,TRBV2,CASSEPLNTEAFF,TGTGCCAGCAGTGAACCATTGAACACTGAAGCTTTCTTT
TRBJ2-1,NA,13,few,TRBV19,CASSIGARVEQFF,TGTGCCAGTAGTATCGGTGCGAGGGTTGAGCAGTTCTTC
TRBJ2-7,NA,16,many,TRBV9,CASSARSGTDSYEQYF,TGTGCCAGCAGCGCCAGATCCGGGACGGATTCCTACGAGCAGTACTTC
TRBJ1-2,NA,14,many,TRBV3-1,CASSFGVGNYGYTF,TGTGCCAGCAGCTTTGGGGTAGGGAACTATGGCTACACCTTC
TRBJ2-7,NA,16,few,TRBV7-2,CASSRTDLEVTYEQYF,TGTGCCAGCAGCCGCACCGACTTGGAGGTAACCTACGAGCAGTACTTC
TRBJ1-1,NA,14,few,TRBV7-2,CASSLDKYYTEAFF,TGTGCCAGCAGCTTAGACAAATACTACACTGAAGCTTTCTTT
TRBJ2-1,NA,13,many,TRBV5-5,CASSASPYNEQFF,TGTGCCAGCAGCGCAAGTCCCTACAATGAGCAGTTCTTC
TRBJ2-5,NA,14,few,TRBV20-1,CSALFPPQQETQYF,TGCAGTGCCCTCTTCCCCCCTCAACAAGAGACCCAGTACTTC
TRBJ2-5,NA,15,many,TRBV11-2,CASSRDGLPEETQYF,TGTGCCAGCAGCCGTGATGGCCTCCCGGAGGAGACCCAGTACTTC
TRBJ2-7,TRBD1,17,few,TRBV10-3,CAISGGVRDRDSYEQYF,TGTGCCATCAGTGGAGGGGTACGAGACAGGGATTCCTACGAGCAGTACTTC
TRBJ2-7,NA,13,many,TRBV6-1,CASSSRVTYEQYF,TGTGCCAGCAGTTCCAGAGTCACCTACGAGCAGTACTTC
TRBJ1-2,NA,10,many,TRBV29-1,CSVDHYGYTF,TGCAGCGTTGACCACTATGGCTACACCTTC
TRBJ2-2,NA,11,NA,TRBV25-1,CASSSFGELFF,TGTGCCAGCAGTTCATTCGGGGAGCTGTTTTTT
TRBJ2-2,TRBD2,19,few,TRBV7-3,CASSLTNPSGSRDTGELFF,TGTGCCAGCAGCTTAACTAACCCTAGCGGGAGTAGGGACACCGGGGAGCTGTTTTTT
TRBJ2-7,NA,13,many,TRBV11-3,CASSQNRDYEQYF,TGTGCCAGCAGTCAAAACCGGGACTACGAGCAGTACTTC
TRBJ1-6,NA,10,NA,TRBV28,CATDKAPLHF,TGTGCCACCGACAAGGCACCCCTCCACTTT
TRBJ1-1,TRBD1,12,many,TRBV7-2,CASSVQGREAFF,TGTGCCAGCAGCGTACAGGGGAGGGAAGCTTTCTTT
TRBJ1-2,TRBD1,12,many,TRBV9,CASRGGTGDYTF,TGTGCCAGCAGGGGGGGGACAGGCGACTACACCTTC
TRBJ2-7,NA,11,many,TRBV10-3,CATKGAYEQYF,TGTGCCACCAAGGGGGCCTACGAGCAGTACTTC
TRBJ2-7,TRBD2,14,many,TRBV20-1,CSASERDLTYEQYF,TGCAGTGCTAGCGAGCGGGATCTTACCTACGAGCAGTACTTC
TRBJ2-7,NA,15,NA,TRBV11-2,CASSPRRDPNYEQYF,TGTGCCAGCAGCCCCAGGCGGGACCCCAACTACGAGCAGTACTTC
TRBJ2-1,TRBD2,16,many,TRBV7-2,CASSPVLAGGDNEQFF,TGTGCCAGCAGCCCCGTTCTAGCGGGTGGGGACAATGAGCAGTTCTTC
TRBJ2-2,NA,14,many,TRBV7-8,CASSLQGFTGELFF,TGTGCCAGCAGCTTGCAGGGATTCACCGGGGAGCTGTTTTTT
TRBJ2-5,TRBD2,17,few,TRBV20-1,CSAREGTSGERQETQYF,TGCAGTGCTAGAGAAGGGACTAGCGGGGAGAGGCAAGAGACCCAGTACTTC
TRBJ2-3,NA,12,NA,TRBV6-2/TRBV6-3,CAFEGDTDTQYF,TGTGCCTTCGAAGGGGACACAGATACGCAGTATTTT
TRBJ2-1,NA,15,NA,TRBV7-2,CASTGGGSRNNEQFF,TGTGCCAGCACCGGAGGGGGCAGTCGGAACAATGAGCAGTTCTTC
TRBJ2-5,NA,15,many,TRBV2,CASRGTGSEQETQYF,TGTGCCAGCAGAGGGACGGGGTCGGAACAAGAGACCCAGTACTTC
TRBJ2-3,TRBD1,14,few,TRBV20-1,CSAPTAGGADTQYF,TGCAGTGCCCCAACCGCAGGGGGCGCAGATACGCAGTATTTT
TRBJ1-2,NA,14,NA,TRBV29-1,CSVEEYGQNYGYTF,TGCAGCGTTGAAGAATACGGACAGAACTATGGCTACACCTTC
TRBJ2-7,NA,11,many,TRBV24-1,CATSDVREQYF,TGTGCCACCAGTGATGTTCGCGAGCAGTACTTC